A selection of T cell receptor beta chains follows, all from one sample in a study of T cell repertoires in aging, cancer and after chemotherapy. In TCRdb, the multiplex PCR reads were re-called with MiXCR into one record per CDR3 protein. The sample holds about 9,400 distinct CDR3 sequences, just under 40% seen once. The sequencing input was blood. These receptors all stem from a human donor in good health. CDR3s include the opening cysteine and the closing phenylalanine or tryptophan. A D gene is named only where the DNA matches it firmly. Expanded clones get a size class; other rows say once, few or many, or leave the size out.

size,V,J,D,CDR3,DNA
few,TRBV30,TRBJ2-3,TRBD2,CAWRTRSLAGKSDTQYF,TGTGCCTGGAGAACCAGGAGCCTAGCGGGAAAGTCAGATACGCAGTATTTT
few,TRBV7-6,TRBJ1-4,.,CASSRAGKGEKLFF,TGTGCCAGCAGCCGGGCAGGGAAAGGGGAAAAACTGTTTTTT
.,TRBV6-5,TRBJ1-2,.,CASSPDSEGGYHGYTF,TGTGCCAGCAGCCCCGACTCGGAGGGTGGATACCATGGCTACACCTTC
few,TRBV19,TRBJ1-1,.,CASRVTGTMNTEAFF,TGTGCCAGTAGAGTCACGGGGACCATGAACACTGAAGCTTTCTTT
.,TRBV18,TRBJ1-6,.,CASSPLGKDYNSPLHF,TGTGCCAGCTCACCACTGGGGAAGGACTATAATTCACCCCTCCACTTT
.,TRBV7-6,TRBJ1-2,TRBD1,CASSQGQGRNYGYTF,TGTGCCAGCAGCCAAGGACAGGGGCGGAACTATGGCTACACCTTC
.,TRBV14,TRBJ2-1,TRBD2,CASSQDLGLAGNEQFF,TGTGCCAGCAGCCAAGATCTCGGACTAGCGGGGAATGAGCAGTTCTTC
.,TRBV4-3,TRBJ1-2,.,CASSQDMGKNNYGYTF,TGCGCCAGCAGCCAAGACATGGGGAAAAATAACTATGGCTACACCTTC
few,TRBV19,TRBJ1-1,TRBD1,CASRTGRTEAFF,TGTGCCAGCAGGACAGGGCGGACTGAAGCTTTCTTT
.,TRBV7-2,TRBJ2-7,TRBD2,CASSLELAGSYEQYF,TGTGCCAGCAGCTTAGAACTAGCGGGCTCCTACGAGCAGTACTTC
.,TRBV6-5,TRBJ2-7,TRBD1,CASSYSVSSGAGGYEQYF,TGTGCCAGCAGTTACTCTGTCAGTTCCGGGGCAGGGGGCTACGAGCAGTACTTC
.,TRBV19,TRBJ2-1,.,CASSTDRSSYNEQFF,TGTGCCAGTAGTACCGACAGGAGCTCCTACAATGAGCAGTTCTTC
.,TRBV5-4,TRBJ2-2,TRBD1,CASSLRQGTGELFF,TGTGCCAGCAGCTTGAGACAGGGCACCGGGGAGCTGTTTTTT
once,TRBV19,TRBJ1-4,TRBD1,CASSYRGGEKLFF,TGTGCCAGTAGTTACAGGGGCGGTGAAAAACTGTTTTTT
.,TRBV4-2,TRBJ2-1,.,CASSPKTGYNEQFF,TGTGCCAGCAGCCCGAAGACTGGCTACAATGAGCAGTTCTTC
.,TRBV6-5,TRBJ1-2,TRBD1,CASSLGQGFRYGYTF,TGTGCCAGCAGCCTAGGACAGGGGTTCCGCTATGGCTACACCTTC
few,TRBV7-2,TRBJ1-5,TRBD1,CASNRQGEQPQHF,TGTGCCAGCAACAGACAGGGTGAGCAGCCCCAGCATTTT
few,TRBV6-1,TRBJ1-5,TRBD1,CAIALDRGNQPQHF,TGTGCCATCGCACTTGACAGGGGGAATCAGCCCCAGCATTTT
.,TRBV18,TRBJ2-7,TRBD2,CASSPPALAGYEQYF,TGTGCCAGCTCACCCCCCGCACTAGCGGGCTACGAGCAGTACTTC
few,TRBV11-3,TRBJ2-7,.,CASSLRSDRRPTDEQYF,TGTGCCAGCAGCTTGAGGAGCGACAGGCGCCCAACTGACGAGCAGTACTTC
once,TRBV6-2/TRBV6-3,TRBJ1-3,.,CASSLTATGNTIYF,TGTGCCAGCAGTTTGACAGCAACTGGAAACACCATATATTTT
.,TRBV27,TRBJ1-1,.,CASSLVYPGHTEAFF,TGTGCCAGCAGTTTAGTTTATCCGGGGCACACTGAAGCTTTCTTT
.,TRBV5-4,TRBJ1-4,.,CASSLAGDNEKLFF,TGTGCCAGCAGCTTGGCGGGAGATAATGAAAAACTGTTTTTT
.,TRBV18,TRBJ2-7,.,CASSPDRTYEQYF,TGTGCCAGCTCACCGGACCGTACCTACGAGCAGTACTTC
.,TRBV7-2,TRBJ2-6,.,CASSSIPGANVLTF,TGTGCCAGCAGCTCCATACCTGGGGCCAACGTCCTGACTTTC
.,TRBV24-1,TRBJ2-7,.,CATRDFTGEQYF,TGTGCCACCCGGGACTTTACAGGCGAGCAGTACTTC
.,TRBV20-1,TRBJ1-1,.,CSARPPTGGDAEAFF,TGCAGTGCTAGGCCCCCTACGGGGGGCGATGCTGAAGCTTTCTTT
once,TRBV27,TRBJ2-7,TRBD1,CASSLNRGIPNEQYF,TGTGCCAGCAGTTTGAACAGGGGTATTCCCAACGAGCAGTACTTC
.,TRBV13,TRBJ2-7,.,CASSFMSGYGDEQYF,TGTGCCAGCAGCTTTATGTCCGGGTATGGTGACGAGCAGTACTTC
.,TRBV6-1,TRBJ1-1,TRBD1,CASPGTAEAFF,TGTGCCAGCCCCGGGACAGCTGAAGCTTTCTTT
.,TRBV27,TRBJ1-1,.,CASILGGRAFF,TGTGCCAGCATTCTAGGGGGGAGGGCTTTCTTT
few,TRBV19,TRBJ2-1,TRBD2,CASSPGGLGEQFF,TGTGCCAGTAGTCCGGGGGGGCTGGGAGAGCAGTTCTTC
few,TRBV11-3,TRBJ1-1,.,CASSSFSTGEAFF,TGTGCCAGCAGCTCCTTTTCGACCGGTGAAGCTTTCTTT